This is a list of T cell receptor beta chains from one sample in a study of blood T cell repertoires in COVID-19. Generated by immunoSEQ multiplex PCR, the TCRdb table keeps only in-frame clones and is missing some. The repertoire holds 55,000 to 75,000 clones, with approximately 86% as singletons. Material: peripheral blood. The receptors were sampled from a human donor with active COVID-19. The donor label of this sample is uncertain. The CDR3 runs from the conserved cysteine through the conserved F or W. D genes are given only for firm matches. Some rows mark clone size as missing; the rest say once, few, many or name a class of expanded clone.

16 | TRBJ2-1 | NA | NA | TRBV6-5 | CASSLAAGRLYNEQFF | TGTGCCAGCAGTTTGGCGGCAGGGCGGTTATACAATGAGCAGTTCTTC
12 | TRBJ1-5 | NA | NA | TRBV11-2 | CASSLVGGPQHF | TGTGCCAGCAGCTTAGTGGGAGGGCCCCAGCATTTT
16 | TRBJ1-6 | NA | TRBD1 | TRBV9 | CASSVGRGLHGSPLHF | TGTGCCAGCAGCGTAGGCAGGGGGCTACATGGTTCACCCCTCCACTTT
13 | TRBJ2-3 | NA | NA | TRBV11-3 | CASSLAVGGTQYF | TGTGCCAGCAGCTTAGCGGTCGGGGGAACGCAGTATTTT
14 | TRBJ2-1 | few | NA | TRBV29-1 | CSVEDRQLVGEQFF | TGCAGCGTTGAAGATCGACAGTTGGTCGGAGAGCAGTTCTTC
14 | TRBJ1-2 | NA | NA | TRBV7-2 | CASSLAGVNYGYTF | TGTGCCAGCAGCTTGGCGGGGGTTAACTATGGCTACACCTTC
15 | TRBJ1-1 | NA | NA | TRBV5-4 | CASSLNGGRNTEAFF | TGTGCCAGCAGCTTGAACGGGGGGAGGAACACTGAAGCTTTCTTT
14 | TRBJ1-3 | NA | TRBD1 | TRBV9 | CASSYQGGGNTIYF | TGTGCCAGCAGCTATCAGGGGGGTGGAAACACCATATATTTT
14 | TRBJ2-3 | NA | TRBD2 | TRBV19 | CASSLAGGRDTQYF | TGTGCCAGTAGTCTAGCGGGGGGACGGGATACGCAGTATTTT
13 | TRBJ2-2 | NA | NA | TRBV14 | CASSQQGTGELFF | TGTGCCAGCAGCCAACAGGGTACCGGGGAGCTGTTTTTT
15 | TRBJ2-5 | once | TRBD2 | TRBV5-1 | CASSLLAGAQETQYF | TGCGCCAGCAGCTTGTTAGCGGGAGCTCAAGAGACCCAGTACTTC
14 | TRBJ1-1 | NA | NA | TRBV5-1 | CASSPGSLRAEAFF | TGCGCCAGCAGCCCCGGGAGTCTGAGGGCTGAAGCTTTCTTT
16 | TRBJ1-5 | NA | TRBD1 | TRBV18 | CASSPETGGPSQPQHF | TGTGCCAGCTCACCCGAGACAGGGGGCCCAAGTCAGCCCCAGCATTTT
14 | TRBJ2-7 | NA | NA | TRBV19 | CASSIEQGSYEQYF | TGTGCCAGTAGTATAGAGCAGGGCTCCTACGAGCAGTACTTC
14 | TRBJ1-4 | NA | NA | TRBV18 | CASSPVYGNEKLFF | TGTGCCAGCTCACCGGTTTACGGTAATGAAAAACTGTTTTTT
15 | TRBJ1-5 | NA | NA | TRBV2 | CASSVDGIANQPQHF | TGTGCCAGCAGTGTCGATGGAATAGCCAATCAGCCCCAGCATTTT
13 | TRBJ2-3 | once | TRBD2 | TRBV5-1 | CASRRTSTDTQYF | TGCGCCAGCAGACGGACTAGCACTGATACGCAGTATTTT
13 | TRBJ2-2 | NA | NA | TRBV11-3 | CASSLAVDWELFF | TGTGCCAGCAGCTTAGCTGTTGACTGGGAGCTGTTTTTT
15 | TRBJ2-3 | NA | TRBD1 | TRBV5-1 | CASSLGRQGADTQYF | TGCGCCAGCAGCTTAGGGCGTCAGGGGGCAGATACGCAGTATTTT
13 | TRBJ2-7 | NA | TRBD1 | TRBV7-9 | CASSRRDSYEQYF | TGTGCCAGCAGCCGCCGGGACAGCTACGAGCAGTACTTC
15 | TRBJ2-5 | NA | NA | TRBV4-1 | CASSQDKLALETQYF | TGCGCCAGCAGCCAAGACAAACTAGCCTTGGAGACCCAGTACTTC